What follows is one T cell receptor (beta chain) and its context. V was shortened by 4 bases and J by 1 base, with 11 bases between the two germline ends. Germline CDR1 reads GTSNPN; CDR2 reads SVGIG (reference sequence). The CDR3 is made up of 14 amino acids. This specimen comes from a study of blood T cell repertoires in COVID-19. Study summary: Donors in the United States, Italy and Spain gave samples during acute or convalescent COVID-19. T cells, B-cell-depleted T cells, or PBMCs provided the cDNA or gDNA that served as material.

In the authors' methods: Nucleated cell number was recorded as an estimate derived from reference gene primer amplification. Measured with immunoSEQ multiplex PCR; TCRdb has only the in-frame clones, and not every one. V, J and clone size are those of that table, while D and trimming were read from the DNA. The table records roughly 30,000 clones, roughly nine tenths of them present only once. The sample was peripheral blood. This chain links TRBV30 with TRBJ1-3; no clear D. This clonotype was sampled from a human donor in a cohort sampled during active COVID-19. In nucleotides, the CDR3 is TGTGCCTGGAAAATCCCGGGTTCTGGAAACACCATATATTTT. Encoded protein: CAWKIPGSGNTIYF.